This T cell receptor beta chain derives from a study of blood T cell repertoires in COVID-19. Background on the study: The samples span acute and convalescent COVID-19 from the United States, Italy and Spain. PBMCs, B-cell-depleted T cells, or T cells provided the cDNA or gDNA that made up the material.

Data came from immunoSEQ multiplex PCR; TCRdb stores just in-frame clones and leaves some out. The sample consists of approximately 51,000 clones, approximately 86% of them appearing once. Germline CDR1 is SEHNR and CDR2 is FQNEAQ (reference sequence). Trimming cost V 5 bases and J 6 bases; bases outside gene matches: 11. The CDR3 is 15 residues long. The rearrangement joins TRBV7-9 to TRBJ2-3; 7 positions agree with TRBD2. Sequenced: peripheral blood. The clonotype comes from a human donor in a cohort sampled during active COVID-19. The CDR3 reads CASSTRSGSWDTQYF. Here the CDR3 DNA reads TGTGCCAGCAGCACGCGTAGCGGGTCCTGGGATACGCAGTATTTT.